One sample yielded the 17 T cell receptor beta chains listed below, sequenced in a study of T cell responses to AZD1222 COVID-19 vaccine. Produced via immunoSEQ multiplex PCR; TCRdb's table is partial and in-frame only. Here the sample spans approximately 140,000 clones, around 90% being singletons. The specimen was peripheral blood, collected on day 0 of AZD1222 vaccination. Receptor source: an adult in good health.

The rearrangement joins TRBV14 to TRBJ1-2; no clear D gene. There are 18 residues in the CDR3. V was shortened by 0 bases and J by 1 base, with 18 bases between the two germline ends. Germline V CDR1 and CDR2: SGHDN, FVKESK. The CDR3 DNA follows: TGTGCCAGCAGCCAAGATTTCCCCGGGCAGGAGCGTAACTATGGCTACACCTTC. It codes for CASSQDFPGQERNYGYTF. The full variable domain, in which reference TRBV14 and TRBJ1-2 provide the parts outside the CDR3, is EAGVTQFPSHSVIEKGQTVTLRCDPISGHDNLYWYRRVMGKEIKFLLHFVKESKQDESGMPNNRFLAERTGGTYSTLKVQPAELEDSGVYFCASSQDFPGQERNYGYTFGSGTRLTVV.

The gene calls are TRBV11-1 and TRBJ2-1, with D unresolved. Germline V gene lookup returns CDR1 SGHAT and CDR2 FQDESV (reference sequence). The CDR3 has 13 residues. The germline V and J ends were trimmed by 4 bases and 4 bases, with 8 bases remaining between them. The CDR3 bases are TGTGCCAGCAGCTCGCCCGGATACAATGAGCAGTTCTTC. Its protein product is CASSSPGYNEQFF.

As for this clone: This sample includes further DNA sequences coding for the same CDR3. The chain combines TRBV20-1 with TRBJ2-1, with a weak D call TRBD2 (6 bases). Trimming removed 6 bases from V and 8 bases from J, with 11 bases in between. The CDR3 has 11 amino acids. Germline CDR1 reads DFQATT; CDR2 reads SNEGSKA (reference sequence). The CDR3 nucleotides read TGCAGTGCGCAACGCGGGGATGAGCAGTTCTTC. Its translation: CSAQRGDEQFF.

The CDR3: CAWSVSNTIYF. In DNA, the CDR3 is TGTGCCTGGAGTGTTTCAAACACCATATATTTT. The genes are TRBV30 and TRBJ1-3; no reliable D call. The CDR3 sequence is 11 residues long. Germline CDR1 GTSNPN, CDR2 SVGIG (reference sequence). Trimming shortened V by 0 bases and J by 6 bases, and 3 bases separated the two germline ends.

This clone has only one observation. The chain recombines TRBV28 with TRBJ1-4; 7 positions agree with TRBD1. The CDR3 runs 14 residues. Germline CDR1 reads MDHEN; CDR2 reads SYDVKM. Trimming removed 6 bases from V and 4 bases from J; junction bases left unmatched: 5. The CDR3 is CASSQRQGNEKLFF. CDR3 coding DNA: TGTGCCAGCAGCCAAAGACAGGGTAATGAAAAACTGTTTTTT.

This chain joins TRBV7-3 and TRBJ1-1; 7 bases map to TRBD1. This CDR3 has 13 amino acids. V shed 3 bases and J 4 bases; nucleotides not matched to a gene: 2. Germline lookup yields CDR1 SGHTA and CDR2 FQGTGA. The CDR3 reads CASSFDRATEAFF. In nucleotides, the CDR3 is TGTGCCAGCAGCTTCGACAGGGCCACTGAAGCTTTCTTT. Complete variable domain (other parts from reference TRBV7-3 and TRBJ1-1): GAGVSQTPSNKVTEKGKYVELRCDPISGHTALYWYRQSLGQGPEFLIYFQGTGAADDSGLPNDRFFAVRPEGSVSTLKIQRTERGDSAVYLCASSFDRATEAFFGQGTRLTVV.

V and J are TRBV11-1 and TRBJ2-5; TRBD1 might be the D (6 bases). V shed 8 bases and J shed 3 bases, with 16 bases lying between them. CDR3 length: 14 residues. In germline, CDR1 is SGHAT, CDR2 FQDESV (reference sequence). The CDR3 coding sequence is TGTGCCAGCCCAACGGGATCAGGGGAAGAGACCCAGTACTTC. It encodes CASPTGSGEETQYF.

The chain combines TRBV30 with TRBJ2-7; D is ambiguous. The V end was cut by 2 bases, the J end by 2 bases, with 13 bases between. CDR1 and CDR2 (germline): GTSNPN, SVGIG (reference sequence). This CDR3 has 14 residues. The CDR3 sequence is CAWSLGGVAYEQYF. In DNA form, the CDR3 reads TGTGCCTGGAGTTTAGGTGGGGTGGCCTACGAGCAGTACTTC.

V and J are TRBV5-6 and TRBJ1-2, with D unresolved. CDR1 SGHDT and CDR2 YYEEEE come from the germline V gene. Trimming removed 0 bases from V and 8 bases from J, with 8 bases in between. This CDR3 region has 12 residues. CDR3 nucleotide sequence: TGTGCCAGCAGCTTGGGAGGACTGGGCTACACCTTC. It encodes CASSLGGLGYTF.

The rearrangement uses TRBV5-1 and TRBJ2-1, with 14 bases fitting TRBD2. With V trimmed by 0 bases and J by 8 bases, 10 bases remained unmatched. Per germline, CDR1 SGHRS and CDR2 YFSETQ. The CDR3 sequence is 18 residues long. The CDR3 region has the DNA TGCGCCAGCAGCTTGGGGCAGTGGACTAGCGGGAGGTGGGATGAGCAGTTCTTC. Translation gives CASSLGQWTSGRWDEQFF.

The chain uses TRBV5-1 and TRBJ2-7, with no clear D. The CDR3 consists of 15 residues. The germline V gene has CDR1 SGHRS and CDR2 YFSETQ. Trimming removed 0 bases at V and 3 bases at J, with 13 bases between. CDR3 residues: CASSLEPDVHYEQYF. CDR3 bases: TGCGCCAGCAGCTTGGAACCAGACGTCCACTACGAGCAGTACTTC.

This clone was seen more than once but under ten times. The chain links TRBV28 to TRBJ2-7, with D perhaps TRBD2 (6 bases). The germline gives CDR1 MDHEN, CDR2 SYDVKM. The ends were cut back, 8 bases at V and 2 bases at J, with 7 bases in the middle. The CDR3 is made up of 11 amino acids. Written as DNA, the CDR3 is TGTGCCAGCGGAGGGGCCTACGAGCAGTACTTC. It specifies CASGGAYEQYF. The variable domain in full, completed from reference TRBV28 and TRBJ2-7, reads DVKVTQSSRYLVKRTGEKVFLECVQDMDHENMFWYRQDPGLGLRLIYFSYDVKMKEKGDIPEGYSVSREKKERFSLILESASTNQTSMYLCASGGAYEQYFGPGTRLTVT.

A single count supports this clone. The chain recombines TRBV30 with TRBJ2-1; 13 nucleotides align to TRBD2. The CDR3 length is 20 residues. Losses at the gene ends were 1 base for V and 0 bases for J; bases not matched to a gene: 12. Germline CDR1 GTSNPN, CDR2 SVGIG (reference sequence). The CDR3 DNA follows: TGTGCCTGGAGTGGATCCGGGACTAGCGGGACCAAAAGCTCCTACAATGAGCAGTTCTTC. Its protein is CAWSGSGTSGTKSSYNEQFF. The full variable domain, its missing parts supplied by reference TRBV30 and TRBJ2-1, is SQTIHQWPATLVQPVGSPLSLECTVEGTSNPNLYWYRQAAGRGLQLLFYSVGIGQISSEVPQNLSASRPQDRQFILSSKKLLLSDSGFYLCAWSGSGTSGTKSSYNEQFFGPGTRLTVL.

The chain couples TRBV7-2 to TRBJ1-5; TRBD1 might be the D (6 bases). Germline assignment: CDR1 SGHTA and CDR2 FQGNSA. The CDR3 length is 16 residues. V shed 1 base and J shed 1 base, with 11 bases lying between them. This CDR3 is CASSLVGHSSNQPQHF. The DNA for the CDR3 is TGTGCCAGCAGCTTAGTGGGACATAGCAGCAATCAGCCCCAGCATTTT.

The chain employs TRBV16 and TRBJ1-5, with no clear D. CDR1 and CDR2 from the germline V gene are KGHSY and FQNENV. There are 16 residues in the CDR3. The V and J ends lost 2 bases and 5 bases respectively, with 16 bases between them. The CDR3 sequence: CASSQDSAGAHQPQHF. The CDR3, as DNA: TGTGCCAGCAGCCAAGACTCTGCGGGCGCCCATCAGCCCCAGCATTTT.

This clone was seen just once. This CDR3 reads CASSVGSPNEQFF. The CDR3 region has the DNA TGTGCCAGTAGTGTCGGGAGCCCCAATGAGCAGTTCTTC. The chain has TRBV19 and TRBJ2-1; tentative D call: TRBD2 (6 bases). Germline CDR1 LNHDA, CDR2 SQIVND (reference sequence). The V end lost 5 bases, the J end lost 6 bases, and 11 bases lay between the germline ends. The CDR3 consists of 13 residues.

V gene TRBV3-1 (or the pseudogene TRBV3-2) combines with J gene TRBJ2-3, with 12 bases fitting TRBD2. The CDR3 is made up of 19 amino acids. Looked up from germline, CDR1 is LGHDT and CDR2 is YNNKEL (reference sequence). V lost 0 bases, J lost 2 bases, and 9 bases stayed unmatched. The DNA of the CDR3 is TGTGCCAGCAGCCAAGATGGTCCCCGGACTAGCGGGAACACAGATACGCAGTATTTT. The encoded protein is CASSQDGPRTSGNTDTQYF.